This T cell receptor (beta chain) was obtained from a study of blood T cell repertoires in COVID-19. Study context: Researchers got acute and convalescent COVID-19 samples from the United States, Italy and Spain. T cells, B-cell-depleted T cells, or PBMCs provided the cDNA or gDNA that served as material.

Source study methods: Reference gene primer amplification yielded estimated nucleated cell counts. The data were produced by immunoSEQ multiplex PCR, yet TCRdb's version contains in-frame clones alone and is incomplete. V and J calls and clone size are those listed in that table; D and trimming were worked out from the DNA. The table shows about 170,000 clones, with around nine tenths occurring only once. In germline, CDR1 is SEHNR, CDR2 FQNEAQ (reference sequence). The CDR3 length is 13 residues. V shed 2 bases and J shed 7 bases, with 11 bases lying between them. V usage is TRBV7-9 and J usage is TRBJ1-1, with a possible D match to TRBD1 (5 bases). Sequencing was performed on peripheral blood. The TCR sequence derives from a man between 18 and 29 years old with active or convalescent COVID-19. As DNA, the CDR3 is TGTGCCAGCAGCTTAAAGGGCGGGGGTGAAGCTTTCTTT. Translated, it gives CASSLKGGGEAFF. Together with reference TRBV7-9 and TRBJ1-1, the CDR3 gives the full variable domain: DTGVSQNPRHKITKRGQNVTFRCDPISEHNRLYWYRQTLGQGPEFLTYFQNEAQLEKSRLLSDRFSAERPKGSFSTLEIQRTEQGDSAMYLCASSLKGGGEAFFGQGTRLTVV.